This T cell receptor (beta chain) stems from a study of identical twins. Study results and caveats: With beta out-of-frame sequences, excess sharing by twins was weaker.

This clonotype was counted between two and nine times. Its specificity is not known. Template switching added a universal primer site; cDNA carried unique molecular identifiers. MiXCR, applied by TCRdb to the 5' RACE reads, yields one record per CDR3 protein. The data contain about 530,000 distinct CDR3 sequences, about 22% of them singletons. Germline CDR1 reads MDHEN; CDR2 reads SYDVKM. V lost 6 bases and J 0 bases, leaving 12 bases between the germline ends. The CDR3 covers 15 residues. The data were also submitted as part of a second study, on yellow fever vaccine responses in identical twins.

The clonotype comes from a woman aged 18-29 years in good health. This chain uses TRBV28 with TRBJ1-5; the D gene is possibly TRBD1 (5 bases). The source material was CD4+ T cells sorted from blood. CDR3 sequence reads: CASRTNRNSNQPQHF. CDR3 in DNA: TGTGCCAGCAGGACCAACAGGAATAGCAATCAGCCCCAGCATTTT.